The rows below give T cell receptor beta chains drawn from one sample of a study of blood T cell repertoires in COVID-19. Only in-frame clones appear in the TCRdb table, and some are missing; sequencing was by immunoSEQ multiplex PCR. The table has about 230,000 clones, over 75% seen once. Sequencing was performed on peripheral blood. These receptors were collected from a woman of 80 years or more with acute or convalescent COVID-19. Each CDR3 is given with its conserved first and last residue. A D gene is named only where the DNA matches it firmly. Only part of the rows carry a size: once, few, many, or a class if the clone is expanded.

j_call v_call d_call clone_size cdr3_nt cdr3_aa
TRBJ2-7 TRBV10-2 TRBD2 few TGCGCCAGCACCATAGCGGGAGAAAGGTACGAGCAGTACTTC CASTIAGERYEQYF
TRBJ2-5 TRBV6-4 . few TGTGCCAGCAGCGAGATCCAAGAGACCCAGTACTTC CASSEIQETQYF
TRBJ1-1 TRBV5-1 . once TGCGCCAGCAATAGGGCACTAGGGATGAACACTGAAGCTTTCTTT CASNRALGMNTEAFF
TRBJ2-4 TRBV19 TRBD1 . TGTGCCAGTGGGACAGGCTTGGAAAACATTCAGTACTTC CASGTGLENIQYF
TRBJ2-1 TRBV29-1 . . TGCAGCATTGCTGCGTTGACTAGTTCCAATGAGCAGTTCTTC CSIAALTSSNEQFF
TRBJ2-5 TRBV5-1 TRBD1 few TGCGCCAGCAGCTTGGACGGACAGGGGGTGGAGACCCAGTACTTC CASSLDGQGVETQYF
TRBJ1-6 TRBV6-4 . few TGTGCCAGCAGTGAAAAGACTTCCTCATCTCATTATAATTCACCCCTCCACTTT CASSEKTSSSHYNSPLHF
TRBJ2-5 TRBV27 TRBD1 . TGTGCCAGCAGTTCTCGGACAGGGGGAGAGACCCAGTACTTC CASSSRTGGETQYF
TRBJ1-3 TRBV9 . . TGTGCCAGCAGCTCCGGACTCTTCCTGAGCTCTGGAAACACCATATATTTT CASSSGLFLSSGNTIYF
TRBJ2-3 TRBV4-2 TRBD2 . TGTGCCAGCAGCCAGGATAGGAGGAGGGCTAGCGGGGGGGGTTTGGGAGATACGCAGTATTTT CASSQDRRRASGGGLGDTQYF
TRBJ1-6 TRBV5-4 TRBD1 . TGTGCCAGCAGCTTGGACCGGGACAGGGTAAATTCACCCCTCCACTTT CASSLDRDRVNSPLHF
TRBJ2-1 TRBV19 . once TGTGCCAGTAGTATAAGCGGTAGCAATGAGCAGTTCTTC CASSISGSNEQFF
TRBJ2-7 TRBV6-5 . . TGTGCCAGCAGTTCGGCGGGACTCTCACGCTACGAGCAGTACTTC CASSSAGLSRYEQYF
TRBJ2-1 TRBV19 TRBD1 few TGTGCCAGTAGTATCCGACAGGGCGGCAATGAGCAGTTCTTC CASSIRQGGNEQFF
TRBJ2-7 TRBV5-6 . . TGTGCCAGCAGCCGGGGCCGGACAGCTTCCTACGAGCAGTACTTC CASSRGRTASYEQYF
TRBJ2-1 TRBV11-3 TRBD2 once TGTGCCAGCAGCTTAGGAGGCGGGAGTAACACGAATGAGCAGTTCTTC CASSLGGGSNTNEQFF
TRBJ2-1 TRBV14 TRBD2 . TGTGCCAGCAGGCAGGGACTAGCGGGAAGTGGTTCCTACAATGAGCAGTTCTTC CASRQGLAGSGSYNEQFF
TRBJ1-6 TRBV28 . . TGTGCCAGCAGACCCTTGGGGCAGTCCTATAATTCACCCCTCCACTTT CASRPLGQSYNSPLHF
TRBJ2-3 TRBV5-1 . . TGCGCCAGCAATAAACTAGATTTATCAGATACGCAGTATTTT CASNKLDLSDTQYF
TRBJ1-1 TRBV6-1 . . TGTGCCAGCAGTGCCATGATGGGGGGGCGCATGAACACTGAAGCTTTCTTT CASSAMMGGRMNTEAFF
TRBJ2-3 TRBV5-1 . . TGCGCCAGCGGCACGGACAGCTCCAGCACAGATACGCAGTATTTT CASGTDSSSTDTQYF
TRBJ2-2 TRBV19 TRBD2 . TGTGCCAGTAGTATTGGGGGGACTAGCGGGAGGTCTCTCTCCGAGGAGCTGTTTTTT CASSIGGTSGRSLSEELFF
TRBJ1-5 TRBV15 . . TGTGCCACCAGGTCGGAGAGGAACAGGGTGGGTCAGCCCCAGCATTTT CATRSERNRVGQPQHF
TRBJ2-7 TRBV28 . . TGTGCCAGCAGTCTGGAACAGGGATACGGCTACGAGCAGTACTTC CASSLEQGYGYEQYF
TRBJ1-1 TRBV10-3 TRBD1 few TGTGCCATCAGGGGGGACAGGGGACTGAACACTGAAGCTTTCTTT CAIRGDRGLNTEAFF
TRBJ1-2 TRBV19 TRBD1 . TGTGCCAGTTTCGGGACAGGGGGTACAGCTAACTATGGCTACACCTTC CASFGTGGTANYGYTF
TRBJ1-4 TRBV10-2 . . TGCGCCAGCAGCCCCGGGAGGGCTAATGAAAAACTGTTTTTT CASSPGRANEKLFF
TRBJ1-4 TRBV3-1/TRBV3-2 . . TGTGCCAGCAGCCAAGGCAGGGGACACGGTGAAAAACTGTTTTTT CASSQGRGHGEKLFF
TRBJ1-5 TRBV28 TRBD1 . TGTGCCAGCACCGGGACAGGGGGCGGGGTTCAGCCCCAGCATTTT CASTGTGGGVQPQHF
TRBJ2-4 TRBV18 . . TGTGCCAGCTCACCAGCTGCGGGGCTGATTGCCAAAAACATTCAGTACTTC CASSPAAGLIAKNIQYF
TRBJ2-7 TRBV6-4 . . TGTGCCAGCAGACCTCTTAGCGGAACTACCTACGAGCAGTACTTC CASRPLSGTTYEQYF
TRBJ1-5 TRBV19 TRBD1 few TGTGCCAGTACCGGCACAGGGGGCGGCAATCAGCCCCAGCATTTT CASTGTGGGNQPQHF
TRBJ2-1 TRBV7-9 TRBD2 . TGTGCCAGCAGCTTAGGCCCCGGGACTAGCAATGAGCAGTTCTTC CASSLGPGTSNEQFF
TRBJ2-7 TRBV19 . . TGTGCCAGTAGTATGCTAGCGTGGGGTTACGAGCAGTACTTC CASSMLAWGYEQYF
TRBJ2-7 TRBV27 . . TGTGCCAGCCGTAGCGAAGGCCGCTACGAGCAGTACTTC CASRSEGRYEQYF
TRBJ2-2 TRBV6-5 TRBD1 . TGTGCCAGCAGGCCGACAGGGGGGAGGGAGCTGTTTTTT CASRPTGGRELFF
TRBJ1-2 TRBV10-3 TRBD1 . TGTGCCATCAAGACTAAACAGGGGGGGGACGGCTACACCTTC CAIKTKQGGDGYTF
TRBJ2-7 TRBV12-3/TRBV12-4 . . TGTGCCAGCAGTTTAGGCGGATTTCGGGAGCAGTACTTC CASSLGGFREQYF
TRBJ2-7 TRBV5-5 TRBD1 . TGTGCCAGCAGCTTGGGAGAGGACAGGTTTTCCGAGCAGTACTTC CASSLGEDRFSEQYF
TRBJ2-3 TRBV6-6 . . TGTGCCAGCAGAGCAAGCGGGAGCACAGATACGCAGTATTTT CASRASGSTDTQYF
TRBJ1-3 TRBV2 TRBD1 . TGTGCCAGCAGCCGCAGGGGGCCTGGAAACACCATATATTTT CASSRRGPGNTIYF
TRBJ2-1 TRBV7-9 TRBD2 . TGTGCCAGCAGCCGGGGACTAGCGGAAGGCAATGAGCAGTTCTTC CASSRGLAEGNEQFF
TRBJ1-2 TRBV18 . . TGTGCCAGCTCACCAGGGGGACAATATGGCTACACCTTC CASSPGGQYGYTF
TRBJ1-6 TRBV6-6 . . TGTGCCACCTCCGTGGGGAGGAATTCACCCCTCCACTTT CATSVGRNSPLHF
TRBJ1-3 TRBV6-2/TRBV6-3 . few TGTGCCAGCAGCCCTACCTCTCTAGGGAGCACTGGAAACACCATATATTTT CASSPTSLGSTGNTIYF
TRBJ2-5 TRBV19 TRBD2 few TGTGCCAGTAGGGATAGCGGGGCAGAGACCCAGTACTTC CASRDSGAETQYF
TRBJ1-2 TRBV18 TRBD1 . TGTGCCAGCTCAGATTCTCGGGACAGAGCTAACTATGGCTACACCTTC CASSDSRDRANYGYTF
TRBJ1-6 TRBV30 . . TGTGCCTGGAGATTGACAGTTAGCTCCTATAATTCACCCCTCCACTTT CAWRLTVSSYNSPLHF
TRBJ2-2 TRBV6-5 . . TGTGCCAGCATCTCGACAGGCGGGAGCACCGGGGAGCTGTTTTTT CASISTGGSTGELFF
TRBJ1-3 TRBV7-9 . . TGTGCCAGCAGCTTAGAATTAGAGGCCGGAAACACCATATATTTT CASSLELEAGNTIYF
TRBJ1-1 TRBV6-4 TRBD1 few TGTGCCAGCAGGGGGACAGGTCAGAACACTGAAGCTTTCTTT CASRGTGQNTEAFF
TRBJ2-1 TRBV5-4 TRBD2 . TGTGCCAGCAGCTTGGTTAGCGGGAGGGTTCGCGCCTACAATGAGCAGTTCTTC CASSLVSGRVRAYNEQFF
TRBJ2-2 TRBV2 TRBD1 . TGTGCCAGCAGTGGGACAGGGAGAGCCGGGGAGCTGTTTTTT CASSGTGRAGELFF